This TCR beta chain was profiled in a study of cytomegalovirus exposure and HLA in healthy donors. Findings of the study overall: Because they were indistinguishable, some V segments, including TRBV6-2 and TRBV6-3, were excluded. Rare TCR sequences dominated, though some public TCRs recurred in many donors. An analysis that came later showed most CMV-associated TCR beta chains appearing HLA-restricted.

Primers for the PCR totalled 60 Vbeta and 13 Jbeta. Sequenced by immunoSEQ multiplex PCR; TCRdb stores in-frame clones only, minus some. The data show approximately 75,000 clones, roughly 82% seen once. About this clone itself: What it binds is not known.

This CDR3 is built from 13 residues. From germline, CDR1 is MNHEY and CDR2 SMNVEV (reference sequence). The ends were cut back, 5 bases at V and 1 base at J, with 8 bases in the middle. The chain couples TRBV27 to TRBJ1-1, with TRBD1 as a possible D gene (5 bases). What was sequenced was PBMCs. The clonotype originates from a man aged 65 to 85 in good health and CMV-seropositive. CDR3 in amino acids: CASSHTGNTEAFF. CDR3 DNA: TGTGCCAGCAGTCATACAGGGAACACTGAAGCTTTCTTT.